This T cell receptor beta chain derives from a study of blood T cell repertoires in COVID-19. About the study: Samples came from the United States, Italy and Spain, spanning acute and convalescent COVID-19. PBMCs, B-cell-depleted T cells, or T cells were the source of the cDNA or gDNA that made up the material.

In the original processing: Amplification of reference gene primers was used by the study to estimate nucleated cell counts. The data were produced by immunoSEQ multiplex PCR, yet TCRdb's version contains in-frame clones alone and is incomplete. The V and J calls and clone size come from that table; D and trimming were worked out from the DNA. The sample includes 150,000 or so clones, 77% seen only once; the top ten take roughly 9%. The CDR3 covers 18 residues. V was pared by 5 bases and J by 3 bases, with 23 bases between. Germline-derived CDR1 and CDR2 are SGHVS and FQNEAQ. The TCR was taken from a woman aged 45-59 years with active or convalescent COVID-19. The specimen was peripheral blood. The chain uses TRBV7-8 and TRBJ2-1; maybe TRBD2 (8 bases). As DNA, the CDR3 is TGTGCCAGCAGCCCAGGGGGGACTAGACCCTCCCTCTACAATGAGCAGTTCTTC. Amino acids: CASSPGGTRPSLYNEQFF.